What follows describes a single TCR beta chain. The specificity of this receptor is unknown. There are no base qualities to consult, and no much larger clone falls within one base. This sample is drawn from a study of blood T cell repertoires in COVID-19 (dated by TCRdb to about 2020). For the study in its entirety: The collaborator samples originated in the United States, Italy and Spain and spanned the acute and convalescent phases of COVID-19. The repertoires were released in a freely available public database meant as a resource for research on the immune response to SARS-CoV-2. The dataset comprised deeply sampled blood TCRbeta repertoires from subjects exposed to, actively infected with, or recovered from COVID-19. The prospective study material was composed of cDNA or gDNA derived from T cells, B-cell-depleted T cells, or PBMCs. Samples were obtained from the ongoing ImmuneRACE study (first 160 participants) and from some 1,200 subjects provided by 6 global collaborators. Sample metadata almost always included a de-identified subject ID, COVID-19 status, age in years and sex. Where available, HLA class I and class II types were obtained from metadata supplied by the sample provider rather than from assay-based typing. Overall study outcomes, separate from this receptor: The amount of clinical and demographic metadata varied by source and participant and was provided uncurated.

The collaborating institutions used their own protocols to collect whole blood in K2EDTA tubes. For TCRbeta analysis, collaborator samples were shipped as frozen whole blood, as isolated PBMCs, or as DNA extracted from either sample type. The immunoSEQ Assay, a bias-controlled multiplex PCR, was used to amplify TCRbeta CDR3 regions from genomic DNA. As for the original processing: Nucleated cell counts per sample were estimated from amplification of reference gene primers within the assay. To quantify the absolute abundance of each unique TCRbeta CDR3 rearrangement, sequence reads were collapsed and filtered. For each sample, productive Simpson clonality was calculated by taking the square root of Simpson's diversity index across productive rearrangements. TCRdb took this table from immuneACCESS and kept in-frame rearrangements with V and J called. Such tables lack part of the clones; where checked against another copy, unresolved V genes explain under half of the gap, and the rest is unexplained. That table furnishes V, J and clone size, whereas the DNA furnished D and trimming. Within this sample are about 150,000 clones, with roughly 89% of them counted one time only. The top ten clonotypes cover around 5% of the sample.

Trimmed from V: 5 bases; trimmed from J: 1 base; junction bases lacking a gene match: 10. The germline V gene encodes CDR1 MNHEY and CDR2 SMNVEV (reference sequence). The CDR3, cysteine through phenylalanine, is 17 amino acids long. Just CDR3 DNA is preserved here, 51 bases in frame from base 1. The source is a human donor in a cohort sampled during active COVID-19. The sequencing sample was made of peripheral blood. The rearrangement combines TRBV27 with TRBJ2-3; 9 of the junction bases match TRBD2. The CDR3 has the sequence CASSRLQRGAGTDTQYF. The nucleotides read TGTGCCAGCAGTCGACTTCAGCGGGGGGCCGGCACAGATACGCAGTATTTT.